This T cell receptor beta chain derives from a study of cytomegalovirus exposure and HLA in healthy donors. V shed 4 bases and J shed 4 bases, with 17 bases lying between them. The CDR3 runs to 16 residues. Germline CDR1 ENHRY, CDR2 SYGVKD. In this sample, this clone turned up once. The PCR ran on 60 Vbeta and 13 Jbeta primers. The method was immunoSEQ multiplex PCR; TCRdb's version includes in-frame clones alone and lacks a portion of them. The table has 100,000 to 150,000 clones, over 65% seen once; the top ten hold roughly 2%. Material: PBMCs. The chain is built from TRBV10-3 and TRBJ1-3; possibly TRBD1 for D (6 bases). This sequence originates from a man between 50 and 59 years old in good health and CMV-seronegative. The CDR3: CAISATPGGTGNTIYF. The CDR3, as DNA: TGTGCCATCAGTGCCACCCCGGGAGGGACAGGAAACACCATATATTTT.